This T cell receptor (beta chain) was retrieved from a study of memory CD4+ T cells and cytomegalovirus serostatus. The study's findings and limits: Suggested: most of the CMV-linked TCR signature lies in CD4+ memory cells. Each of approximately 61 CMV-associated TCRbeta sequences occurred in one to five individuals.

Single viable CD3+CD4+CD8-CD45RO+ cells were sorted as the memory CD4+ T cells. CMV serostatus came from serum IgG against pp150, pp28, p38, p52. V was clipped by 7 bases and J by 6 bases, with 9 bases between them. Per germline, CDR1 MDHEN and CDR2 SYDVKM. This CDR3 has 11 residues. Comment on this clone: The antigen is not known.

Generated by immunoSEQ multiplex PCR, the TCRdb table keeps only in-frame clones and is missing some. The data contain just under 95,000 clones, about four fifths of them seen just once; the ten biggest clones take up 3.6%. Sequenced: memory CD4+ T cells from blood. The source of this sequence is an adult in good health and CMV-seropositive. The rearrangement links TRBV28 to TRBJ1-1; D is uncertain. The CDR3: CASTRQSEAFF. Written as DNA, the CDR3 is TGTGCCAGCACCAGGCAGTCTGAAGCTTTCTTT.